The entry below gives a single TCR beta chain sequence along with its context. Patients received at least one anti-epileptic drug before surgery. Germline loops: CDR1 MNHEY, CDR2 SMNVEV (reference sequence). The CDR3 is 14 amino acids. V lost 3 bases, J lost 3 bases, and 12 bases lay in between. The data are from a study of brain T cells in children with intractable seizures. Repertoires were generated with immunoSEQ multiplex PCR, while TCRdb's copy carries only in-frame clones and drops some. The sample yields roughly 110,000 clones, 94% seen once. The chain recombines TRBV27 with TRBJ2-7, with D unresolved. This clonotype was obtained from a boy under two years old with hemimegalencephaly and intractable seizures. The sequencing here drew on peripheral blood, taken at surgery. The CDR3 sequence: CASSFSIDGYEQYF. In DNA, the CDR3 is TGTGCCAGCAGTTTTTCGATAGACGGCTACGAGCAGTACTTC.